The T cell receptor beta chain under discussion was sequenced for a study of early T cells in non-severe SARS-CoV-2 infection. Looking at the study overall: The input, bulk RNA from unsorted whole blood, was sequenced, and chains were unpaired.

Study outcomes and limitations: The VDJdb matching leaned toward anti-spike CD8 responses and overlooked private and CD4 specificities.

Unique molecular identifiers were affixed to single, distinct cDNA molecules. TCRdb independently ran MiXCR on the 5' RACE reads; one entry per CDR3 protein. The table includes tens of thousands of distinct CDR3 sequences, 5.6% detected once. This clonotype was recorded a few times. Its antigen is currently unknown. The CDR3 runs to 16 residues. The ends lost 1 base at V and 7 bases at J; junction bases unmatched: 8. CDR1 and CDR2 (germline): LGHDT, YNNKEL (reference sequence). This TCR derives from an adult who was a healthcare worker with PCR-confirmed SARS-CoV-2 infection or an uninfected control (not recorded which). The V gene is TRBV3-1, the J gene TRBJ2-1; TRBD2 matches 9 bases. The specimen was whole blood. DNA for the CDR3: TGTGCCAGCAGCCAAGCACAGCGGGGGGCCGGGAATGAGCAGTTCTTC. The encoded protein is CASSQAQRGAGNEQFF.